This TCR beta chain comes out of a study of blood T cell repertoires in COVID-19. As for the study in general: Sources were T cells, B-cell-depleted T cells, or PBMCs; the material itself was cDNA or gDNA.

As processed by the authors: Amplification from reference gene primers served as the basis for estimated nucleated cell counts. Produced via immunoSEQ multiplex PCR; TCRdb's table is partial and in-frame only. V, J and clone size were drawn from that table, and D and trimming were deduced from the DNA. The repertoire includes 60,000 to 85,000 clones, 80% to 90% of them detected once, and about a third sits in the top ten. This clone was found once. Germline lookup yields CDR1 MNHEY and CDR2 SVGAGI. V dropped 6 bases and J dropped 7 bases, with 19 bases sitting between them. The CDR3 covers 15 residues.

This rearrangement joins TRBV6-5 to TRBJ2-1; the D gene is possibly TRBD2 (5 bases). The TCR comes from an older man with acute or convalescent COVID-19. The sequenced sample was peripheral blood. This chain's CDR3 is CASSRVGLKGNEQFF. CDR3 in DNA: TGTGCCAGCAGCCGTGTCGGACTTAAGGGTAATGAGCAGTTCTTC.